Shown below are 25 T cell receptor beta chains from a single sample sequenced in a study of human T cells and chemical hapten exposure. TCRdb passed the RACE reads through MiXCR, listing each CDR3 protein once. The repertoire holds nearly 350,000 distinct CDR3 sequences, with roughly 6.9% as singletons. Specified time point: patch test 1, 2 weeks after DPC sensitization. Treatment in this sample: therapeutic diphenylcyclopropenone sensitization with weekly scalp DPC. Sequences were derived from whole blood, sampled in connection with sensitization to the hapten diphenylcyclopropenone (DPC). All receptors derive from a young woman with alopecia areata. Some clones in this sample may be carry-over from other donors' samples.

J is TRBJ1-2 and V is TRBV5-8, with 7 bases matching TRBD1. Germline trimming cut 8 bases from V and 5 bases from J; bases unmatched to any gene: 9. From germline, CDR1 is SGHTS and CDR2 YDEGEE. The CDR3 contains 13 residues. CDR3 in DNA: TGTGCCAGTGTCCGGGACAGCAGTTATGGCTACACCTTC. It codes for CASVRDSSYGYTF.

This chain joins TRBV12-3 or TRBV12-4 and TRBJ1-1; no clear D. The CDR3 has 15 residues. V was trimmed by 2 bases and J by 3 bases, leaving 13 bases between them. CDR3 nucleotides: TGTGCCAGCAGTTTAAATAATCCGGCTGACACTGAAGCTTTCTTT. Translated, it gives CASSLNNPADTEAFF.

V and J are TRBV20-1 and TRBJ1-1; possible D gene TRBD1, 6 bases. The germline V gene has CDR1 DFQATT and CDR2 SNEGSKA (reference sequence). V lost 5 bases, J lost 6 bases, and 19 bases lay in between. CDR3 length: 14 amino acids. The CDR3: CSALSGQRGAEAFF. CDR3 nucleotides: TGCAGTGCTCTGAGTGGACAGAGGGGGGCTGAAGCTTTCTTT.

This clonotype was found many times. This chain links TRBV4-1 with TRBJ1-5; D may be TRBD1 (5 bases). V dropped 0 bases and J dropped 7 bases, with 13 bases sitting between them. CDR3 length equals 15 residues. The germline gives CDR1 MGHRA, CDR2 YSYEKL. CDR3 coding DNA: TGCGCCAGCAGCCAAGATTACGGGGGTCGCCAGCCCCAGCATTTT. Translated, it gives CASSQDYGGRQPQHF.

Ten or more counts support this clonotype. The chain employs TRBV10-3 and TRBJ2-7; no definite D call. CDR1 and CDR2 from the germline V gene are ENHRY and SYGVKD. V was trimmed by 3 bases and J by 6 bases, leaving 18 bases between them. There are 15 residues in the CDR3. The CDR3 here is CAISDAPNEPAEQYF. CDR3 DNA: TGTGCCATCAGTGACGCACCAAATGAACCCGCCGAGCAGTACTTC.

This chain uses TRBV20-1 with TRBJ2-1; D unresolved. The V end lost 3 bases, the J end lost 5 bases, and 8 bases lay between the germline ends. Germline V CDR1 and CDR2: DFQATT, SNEGSKA (reference sequence). The CDR3 length is 12 residues. CDR3 residues: CSARVAHNEQFF. The CDR3 DNA sequence: TGCAGTGCTAGGGTAGCCCACAATGAGCAGTTCTTC.

This clonotype was picked up a small number of times. V gene TRBV5-4 combines with J gene TRBJ2-5; no reliable D call. Trimming cost V 4 bases and J 5 bases, with 18 bases left between them. Germline assignment: CDR1 SGHNT and CDR2 YYREEE (reference sequence). This CDR3 contains 15 residues. This CDR3 reads CASSARQVGMETQYF. In DNA form, the CDR3 reads TGTGCCAGCAGCGCCAGGCAGGTCGGCATGGAGACCCAGTACTTC.

This clonotype was detected many times. The chain links TRBV3-1 to TRBJ2-4, with D uncertain. This CDR3 has 14 residues. The germline V and J ends were trimmed by 0 bases and 0 bases, with 3 bases remaining between them. Germline V gene lookup returns CDR1 LGHDT and CDR2 YNNKEL (reference sequence). The DNA of the CDR3 is TGTGCCAGCAGCCAAGAACTAGCCAAAAACATTCAGTACTTC. Its protein is CASSQELAKNIQYF. The whole variable domain, filled in from reference TRBV3-1 and TRBJ2-4, reads DTAVSQTPKYLVTQMGNDKSIKCEQNLGHDTMYWYKQDSKKFLKIMFSYNNKELIINETVPNRFSPKSPDKAHLNLHINSLELGDSAVYFCASSQELAKNIQYFGAGTRLSVL.

This clonotype was seen ten or more times. The chain combines TRBV6-5 with TRBJ2-1; perhaps TRBD1 as D (6 bases). CDR1 MNHEY and CDR2 SVGAGI come from the germline V gene. CDR3 length equals 15 residues. V was trimmed by 1 base and J by 3 bases, leaving 10 bases between them. The CDR3 is CASSYFQGSYNEQFF. CDR3 nucleotide sequence: TGTGCCAGCAGTTACTTTCAGGGGAGCTACAATGAGCAGTTCTTC.

This clonotype was found a few times. This chain joins TRBV7-3 and TRBJ2-3; D is unclear. The CDR3 length is 13 residues. The V gene's germline CDR1 is SGHTA and CDR2 FQGTGA. The V end lost 1 base, the J end lost 5 bases, and 7 bases lay between the germline ends. The CDR3 nucleotides read TGTGCCAGCAGCTTAATGGATCGAGATACGCAGTATTTT. Translation: CASSLMDRDTQYF.

The V call is TRBV7-9, the J call TRBJ1-6; D is undetermined. CDR3 length: 16 residues. Germline V gives CDR1 SEHNR, CDR2 FQNEAQ (reference sequence). Trimming took 5 bases from V and 10 from J, leaving 21 bases between them. The CDR3 protein is CASSGRSGIDGSPLHF. CDR3 sequence (DNA): TGTGCCAGCAGCGGACGTTCCGGGATTGACGGATCACCCCTCCACTTT.

The chain recombines TRBV12-3 or TRBV12-4 with TRBJ2-2; TRBD2 is a possible D gene (7 bases). V was trimmed by 6 bases and J by 4 bases, leaving 15 bases between them. CDR3 length equals 15 residues. This chain's CDR3 is CASRPTAGATGELFF. The CDR3 DNA follows: TGTGCCAGCAGACCGACGGCGGGGGCCACCGGGGAGCTGTTTTTT.

Points on this clonotype: Germline is not matched at one junction end, which may reflect a read error. CDR3: CASNLVRTPGTEAFF. DNA of the CDR3: TGTGCCAGCAATTTAGTTAGGACACCTGGCACTGAAGCTTTCTTT. The chain joins TRBV12-3 or TRBV12-4 to TRBJ1-1; D perhaps matches TRBD1 (5 bases). The CDR3 spans 15 residues.

The CDR3, as DNA: TGTGCCAGCAGTCAAATCTGGGGCAATGAGCAGTTCTTC. Its protein is CASSQIWGNEQFF. V is TRBV6-1 and J is TRBJ2-1; D is unclear. CDR1 MNHNS and CDR2 SASEGT come from the germline V gene. Trimming pared 5 bases from V and 6 bases from J, leaving 11 bases between. This CDR3 has 13 residues.

The V and J genes are TRBV7-3 and TRBJ2-3; 8 nucleotides agree with TRBD2. Germline values: CDR1 SGHTA, CDR2 FQGTGA. The V segment lost 5 bases and the J segment 2 bases; nucleotides outside the gene matches: 15. There are 18 residues in the CDR3. Here the CDR3 reads CASSPIGRGARNTDTQYF. The CDR3 region has the DNA TGTGCCAGCAGCCCCATCGGGCGGGGGGCCCGAAACACAGATACGCAGTATTTT. Looking up the rest from reference TRBV7-3 and TRBJ2-3 gives the full variable domain: GAGVSQTPSNKVTEKGKYVELRCDPISGHTALYWYRQSLGQGPEFLIYFQGTGAADDSGLPNDRFFAVRPEGSVSTLKIQRTERGDSAVYLCASSPIGRGARNTDTQYFGPGTRLTVL.

This clonotype was counted a few times. The rearrangement links TRBV6-1 to TRBJ1-1; D remains ambiguous. The germline CDR1 and CDR2 sequences are MNHNS and SASEGT. The germline V and J ends were trimmed by 0 bases and 6 bases, with 11 bases remaining between them. The CDR3 covers 14 residues. CDR3: CASSEAWREAEAFF. For the CDR3, the DNA is TGTGCCAGCAGTGAAGCCTGGAGGGAAGCTGAAGCTTTCTTT.

This chain joins TRBV6-2 or TRBV6-3 and TRBJ2-7; D unresolved. Germline V gene lookup returns CDR1 MNHEY and CDR2 SVGEGT. The CDR3 runs to 15 residues. V shed 8 bases and J shed 0 bases, with 17 bases lying between them. In DNA, the CDR3 is TGTGCCAGCCTAAACGACGCGGTAAGCTCCTACGAGCAGTACTTC. Its translation: CASLNDAVSSYEQYF.

V is TRBV5-1 and J is TRBJ2-3, with 7 bases that match TRBD1. Germline CDR1 reads SGHRS; CDR2 reads YFSETQ. The CDR3 length is 16 residues. With V trimmed by 3 bases and J by 1 base, 8 bases remained unmatched. Written as DNA, the CDR3 is TGCGCCAGCAGCTCCGCAAACAGGGGAGGCACAGATACGCAGTATTTT. This sequence encodes CASSSANRGGTDTQYF.

Notes on this clonotype: Just one base apart from a much larger clone, this may be a read error. This chain links TRBV7-9 with TRBJ2-5; D ambiguous. Germline CDR1 SEHNR, CDR2 FQNEAQ (reference sequence). Trimming took 6 bases from V and 4 from J, leaving 18 bases between them. The CDR3 is made up of 15 amino acids. The CDR3 loop is CASSPDTGSSETQYF. CDR3 coding DNA: TGTGCCAGCAGTCCTGACACCGGTTCTTCAGAGACCCAGTACTTC.

This clonotype was counted only a few times. V usage is TRBV11-2 and J usage is TRBJ1-1; unclear D gene. V lost 4 bases to trimming and J lost 7 bases, with 10 bases between them. Germline loops: CDR1 SGHAT, CDR2 FQNNGV. The CDR3 contains 12 residues. As DNA, the CDR3 is TGTGCCAGCAGCTCCGACAAGATTGAAGCTTTCTTT. This sequence encodes CASSSDKIEAFF. Combining the CDR3 with reference TRBV11-2 and TRBJ1-1 gives the whole variable domain EAGVAQSPRYKIIEKRQSVAFWCNPISGHATLYWYQQILGQGPKLLIQFQNNGVVDDSQLPKDRFSAERLKGVDSTLKIQPAKLEDSAVYLCASSSDKIEAFFGQGTRLTVV.

Only a few counts were recorded for this clonotype. The rearrangement links TRBV6-5 to TRBJ2-4; perhaps TRBD1 as D (6 bases). V was clipped by 5 bases and J by 6 bases, with 20 bases between them. Germline V gives CDR1 MNHEY, CDR2 SVGAGI. The CDR3 loop spans 16 amino acids. CDR3 in DNA: TGTGCCAGCAGTCCTTGGGCAGGGGAAAAGGGAAACATTCAGTACTTC. This codes for CASSPWAGEKGNIQYF.

This clonotype occurred a few times. This rearrangement joins TRBV29-1 to TRBJ1-4; 7 bases are shared with TRBD1. There are 12 residues in the CDR3. Unmatched junction bases numbered 8, after V lost 6 bases and J lost 10 bases. The germline gives CDR1 SQVTM, CDR2 ANQGSEA. The chain's CDR3 is CSVKTGDGKLFF. CDR3 sequence (DNA): TGCAGCGTCAAAACAGGGGATGGAAAACTGTTTTTT.

The chain joins TRBV5-5 to TRBJ1-1; unclear D gene. From germline, CDR1 is SGHKS and CDR2 YYEKEE (reference sequence). This CDR3 region has 13 residues. V was pared by 1 base and J by 2 bases, with 6 bases between. For the CDR3, the DNA is TGTGCCAGCAGCTTGATCCCCAACACTGAAGCTTTCTTT. Residues: CASSLIPNTEAFF.

As concerns this clonotype: One end of the junction fails to match germline, which may point to a read error. The chain joins TRBV20-1 to TRBJ1-2; possibly TRBD1 for D (6 bases). The CDR3 has 13 residues. CDR1 is DFQATT and CDR2 is SNEGSKA in the germline V gene (reference sequence). For the CDR3, the DNA is TGCAGTGCAAGAGACAGGAGCTCTTATGGCTACACCTTC. Translation: CSARDRSSYGYTF.

This clonotype was seen more than once but under ten times. As DNA, the CDR3 is TGTGCCAGCAGCTTAGATGGGCGCTATGGCTACACCTTC. Translating it yields CASSLDGRYGYTF. The chain uses TRBV7-2 and TRBJ1-2; no clear D. From germline, CDR1 is SGHTA and CDR2 FQGNSA. V dropped 1 base and J dropped 4 bases, with 7 bases sitting between them. The CDR3 runs 13 residues.